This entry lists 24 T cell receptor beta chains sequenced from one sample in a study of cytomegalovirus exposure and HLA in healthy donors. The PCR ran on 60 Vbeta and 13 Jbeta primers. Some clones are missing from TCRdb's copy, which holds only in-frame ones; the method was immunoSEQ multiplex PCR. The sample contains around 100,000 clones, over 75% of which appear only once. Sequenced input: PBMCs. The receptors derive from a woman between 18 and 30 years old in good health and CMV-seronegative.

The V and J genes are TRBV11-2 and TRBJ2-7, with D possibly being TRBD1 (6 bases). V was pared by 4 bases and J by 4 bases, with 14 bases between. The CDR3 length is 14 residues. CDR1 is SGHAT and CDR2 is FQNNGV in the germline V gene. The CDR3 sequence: CASSYSRGQYEQYF. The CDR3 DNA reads TGTGCCAGCAGCTATTCCAGGGGTCAGTACGAGCAGTACTTC.

The DNA for the CDR3 is TGTGCCTGGAGTGTACTCGGGACTAGCCCCGAGCAGTACGTC. Protein product: CAWSVLGTSPEQYV. V and J are TRBV30 and TRBJ2-7; 9 nucleotides align to TRBD2. The CDR3 runs to 14 residues. V lost 0 bases, J lost 6 bases, and 6 bases stayed unmatched. Germline values: CDR1 GTSNPN, CDR2 SVGIG (reference sequence).

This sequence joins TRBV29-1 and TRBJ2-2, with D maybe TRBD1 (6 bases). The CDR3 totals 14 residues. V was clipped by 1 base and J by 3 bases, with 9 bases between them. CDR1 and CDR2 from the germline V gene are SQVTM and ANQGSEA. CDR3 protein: CSVEVDRYTGELFF. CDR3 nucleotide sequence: TGCAGCGTTGAAGTAGACAGGTACACCGGGGAGCTGTTTTTT.

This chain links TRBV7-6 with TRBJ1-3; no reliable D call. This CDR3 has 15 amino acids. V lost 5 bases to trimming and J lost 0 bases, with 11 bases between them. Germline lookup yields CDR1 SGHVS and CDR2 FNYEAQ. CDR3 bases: TGTGCCAGCAGCCCAGGATTGTACTCTGGAAACACCATATATTTT. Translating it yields CASSPGLYSGNTIYF.

CDR3 coding DNA: TGTGCCAGCAGTCGGGCCCTAGCGCAACAAGAGACCCAGTACTTC. This sequence encodes CASSRALAQQETQYF. The J gene is TRBJ2-5, the V gene TRBV6-5; possibly TRBD2 for D (6 bases). Trimming took 5 bases from V and 2 from J, leaving 15 bases between them. This CDR3 is 15 amino acids long. CDR1 MNHEY and CDR2 SVGAGI come from the germline V gene.

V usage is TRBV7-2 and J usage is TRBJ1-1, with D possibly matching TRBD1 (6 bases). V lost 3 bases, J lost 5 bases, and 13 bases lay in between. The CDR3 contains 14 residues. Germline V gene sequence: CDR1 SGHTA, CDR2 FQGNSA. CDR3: CASSFTTQGTEAFF. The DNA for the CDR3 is TGTGCCAGCAGCTTTACAACCCAGGGGACTGAAGCTTTCTTT. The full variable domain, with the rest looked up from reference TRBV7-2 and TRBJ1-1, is GAGVSQSPSNKVTEKGKDVELRCDPISGHTALYWYRQSLGQGLEFLIYFQGNSAPDKSGLPSDRFSAERTGGSVSTLTIQRTQQEDSAVYLCASSFTTQGTEAFFGQGTRLTVV.

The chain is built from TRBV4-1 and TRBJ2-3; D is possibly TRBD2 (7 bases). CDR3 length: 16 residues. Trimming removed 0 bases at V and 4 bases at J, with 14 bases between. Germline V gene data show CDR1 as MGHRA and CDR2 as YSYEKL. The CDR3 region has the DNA TGCGCCAGCAGCCAAGATGGGGGGGCAGGCGCAGATACGCAGTATTTT. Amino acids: CASSQDGGAGADTQYF.

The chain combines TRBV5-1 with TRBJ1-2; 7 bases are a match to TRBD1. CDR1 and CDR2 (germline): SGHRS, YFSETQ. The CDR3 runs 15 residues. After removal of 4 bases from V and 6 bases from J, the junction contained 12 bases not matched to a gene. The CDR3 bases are TGCGCCAGCAGCACCGGGACAGCTCTTCTTAATGGCTACACCTTC. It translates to CASSTGTALLNGYTF.

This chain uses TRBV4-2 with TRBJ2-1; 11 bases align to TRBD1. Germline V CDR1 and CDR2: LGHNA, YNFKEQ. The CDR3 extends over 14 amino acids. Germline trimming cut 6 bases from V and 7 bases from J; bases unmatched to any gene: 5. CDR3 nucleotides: TGTGCCAGCAGAACGGGACAGGGGGATAATGAGCAGTTCTTC. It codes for CASRTGQGDNEQFF.

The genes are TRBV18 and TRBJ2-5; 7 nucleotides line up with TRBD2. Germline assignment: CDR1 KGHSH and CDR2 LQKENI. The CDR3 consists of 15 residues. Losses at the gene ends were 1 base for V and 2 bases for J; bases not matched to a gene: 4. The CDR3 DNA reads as TGTGCCAGCTCACCACGGAGTAGCGGGCAAGAGACCCAGTACTTC. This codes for CASSPRSSGQETQYF.

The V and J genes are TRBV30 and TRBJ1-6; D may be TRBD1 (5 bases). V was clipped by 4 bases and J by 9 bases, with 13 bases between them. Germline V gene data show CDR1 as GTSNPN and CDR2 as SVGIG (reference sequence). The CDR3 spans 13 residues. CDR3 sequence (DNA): TGTGCCTGGACGGGACTGACTCCTTCACCCCTCCACTTT. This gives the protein CAWTGLTPSPLHF.

CDR3 sequence reads: CASSVAGTGVQPQHF. DNA of the CDR3: TGTGCCAGCAGCGTAGCCGGGACAGGGGTTCAGCCCCAGCATTTT. The gene calls are TRBV13 and TRBJ1-5; 10 bases fit TRBD1. Germline V lookup: CDR1 PRHDT, CDR2 FYEKMQ (reference sequence). This CDR3 contains 15 residues. V lost 5 bases, J lost 6 bases, and 7 bases stayed unmatched.

This CDR3 reads CASTKRGGWAEAFF. CDR3 coding DNA: TGTGCCAGCACTAAAAGGGGGGGTTGGGCTGAAGCTTTCTTT. The rearrangement uses TRBV2 and TRBJ1-1, with TRBD1 as a possible D gene (6 bases). The CDR3 has 14 amino acids. Germline V gene lookup returns CDR1 SNHLY and CDR2 FYNNEI. V was clipped by 7 bases and J by 6 bases, with 18 bases between them.

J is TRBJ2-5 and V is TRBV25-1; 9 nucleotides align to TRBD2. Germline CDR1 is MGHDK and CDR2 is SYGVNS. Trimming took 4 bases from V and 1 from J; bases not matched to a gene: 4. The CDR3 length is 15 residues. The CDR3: CASSASGGFQETQYF. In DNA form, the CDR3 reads TGTGCCAGCAGTGCGAGCGGGGGGTTCCAAGAGACCCAGTACTTC.

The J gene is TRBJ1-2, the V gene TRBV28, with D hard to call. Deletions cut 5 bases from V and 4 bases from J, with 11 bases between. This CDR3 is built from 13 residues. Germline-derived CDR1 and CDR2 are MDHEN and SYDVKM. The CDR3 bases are TGTGCCAGCAGTGGCGGGGAGGGCTATGGCTACACCTTC. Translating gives CASSGGEGYGYTF.

The CDR3 region is CASSSLAGVGETQYF. DNA for the CDR3: TGTGCCAGCAGTTCCCTAGCGGGAGTGGGAGAGACCCAGTACTTC. The chain is built from TRBV2 and TRBJ2-5; 10 bases match TRBD2. The CDR3 spans 15 residues. With 5 bases clipped from V and 4 bases from J, the junction kept 7 bases outside the gene matches. The germline gives CDR1 SNHLY, CDR2 FYNNEI.

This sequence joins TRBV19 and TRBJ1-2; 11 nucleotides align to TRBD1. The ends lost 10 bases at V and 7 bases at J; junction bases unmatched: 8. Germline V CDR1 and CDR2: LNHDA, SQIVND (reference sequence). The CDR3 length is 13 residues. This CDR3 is CATTSGTGGGYTF. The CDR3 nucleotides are TGTGCCACCACCTCCGGGACAGGGGGTGGCTACACCTTC.

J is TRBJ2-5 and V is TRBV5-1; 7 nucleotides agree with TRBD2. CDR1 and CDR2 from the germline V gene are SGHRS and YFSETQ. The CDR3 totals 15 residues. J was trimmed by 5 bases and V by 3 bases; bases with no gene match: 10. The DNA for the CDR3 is TGCGCCAGCAGCTCTAGCGGTCGGAACCGCGAGACCCAGTACTTC. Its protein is CASSSSGRNRETQYF.

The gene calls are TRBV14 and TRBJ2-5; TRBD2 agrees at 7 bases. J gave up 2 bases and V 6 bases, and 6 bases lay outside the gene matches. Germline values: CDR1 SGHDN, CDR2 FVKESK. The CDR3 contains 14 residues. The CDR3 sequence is CASRPQGGQETQYF. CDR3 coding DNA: TGTGCCAGCAGGCCCCAGGGAGGGCAAGAGACCCAGTACTTC.

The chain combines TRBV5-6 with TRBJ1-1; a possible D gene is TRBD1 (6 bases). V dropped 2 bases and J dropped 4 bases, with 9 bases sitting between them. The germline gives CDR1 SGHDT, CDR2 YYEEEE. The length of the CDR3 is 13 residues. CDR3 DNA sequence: TGTGCCAGCAGCTTTACAGGGTCCACTGAAGCTTTCTTT. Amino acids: CASSFTGSTEAFF.

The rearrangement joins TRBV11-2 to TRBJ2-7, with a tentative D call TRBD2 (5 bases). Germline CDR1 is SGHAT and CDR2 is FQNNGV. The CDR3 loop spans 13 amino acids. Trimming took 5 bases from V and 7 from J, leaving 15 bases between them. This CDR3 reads CASSPSGGGEQYF. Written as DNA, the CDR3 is TGTGCCAGCAGCCCCAGCGGCGGCGGGGAGCAGTACTTC.

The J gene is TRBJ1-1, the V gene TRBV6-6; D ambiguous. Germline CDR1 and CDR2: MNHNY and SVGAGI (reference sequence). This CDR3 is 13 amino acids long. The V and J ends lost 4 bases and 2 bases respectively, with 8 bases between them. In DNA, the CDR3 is TGTGCCAGCAGTTCGAGGGAAAACACTGAAGCTTTCTTT. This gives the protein CASSSRENTEAFF.

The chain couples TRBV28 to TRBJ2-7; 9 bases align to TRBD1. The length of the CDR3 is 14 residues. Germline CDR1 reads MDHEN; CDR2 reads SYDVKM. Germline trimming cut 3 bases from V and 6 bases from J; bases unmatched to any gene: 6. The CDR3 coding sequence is TGTGCCAGCAGTTTTACGGGACAGGGAGCCGAGCAGTACGTC. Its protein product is CASSFTGQGAEQYV.

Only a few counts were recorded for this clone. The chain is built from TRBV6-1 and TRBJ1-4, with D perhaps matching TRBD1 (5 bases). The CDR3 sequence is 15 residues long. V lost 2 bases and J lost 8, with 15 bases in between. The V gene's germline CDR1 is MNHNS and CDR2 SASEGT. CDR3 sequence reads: CASSEIWGGKEKLFF. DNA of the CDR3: TGTGCCAGCAGTGAAATCTGGGGGGGAAAGGAAAAACTGTTTTTT.